This passage covers 29 T cell receptor beta chains from one sample sequenced in a study of shared clonotypes between healthy human individuals. Using immunoSEQ multiplex PCR, the repertoire was profiled, and TCRdb retains in-frame clones only, with some absent. The sample consists of some 2,000,000 clones, around 95% of them appearing once. The sequencing input was naive CD4+ T cells sorted from blood. Subset meaning: CD45RA+ positively selected. These receptor sequences come from a man younger than 35 in good health.

The chain links TRBV7-2 to TRBJ2-1; no clear D. Germline V gene data show CDR1 as SGHTA and CDR2 as FQGNSA. The CDR3 runs to 14 residues. Trimming left V 0 bases short and J 4 bases short, with 7 bases between. CDR3 residues: CASSLAYRYNEQFF. DNA for the CDR3: TGTGCCAGCAGCTTAGCGTACAGATACAATGAGCAGTTCTTC. Filled out from reference TRBV7-2 and TRBJ2-1, the complete variable domain reads GAGVSQSPSNKVTEKGKDVELRCDPISGHTALYWYRQSLGQGLEFLIYFQGNSAPDKSGLPSDRFSAERTGGSVSTLTIQRTQQEDSAVYLCASSLAYRYNEQFFGPGTRLTVL.

The rearrangement uses TRBV7-9 and TRBJ1-1; D gene unclear. V lost 0 bases and J 7 bases, leaving 9 bases between the germline ends. The CDR3 spans 13 residues. From germline, CDR1 is SEHNR and CDR2 FQNEAQ (reference sequence). This CDR3 is CASSLAQPGEAFF. In DNA, the CDR3 is TGTGCCAGCAGCTTAGCGCAACCAGGTGAAGCTTTCTTT.

This chain links TRBV2 with TRBJ2-5; D is unclear. V lost 0 bases and J lost 2, with 7 bases in between. Germline V gene data show CDR1 as SNHLY and CDR2 as FYNNEI. This CDR3 contains 14 residues. The CDR3, as DNA: TGTGCCAGCAGTGAAGCAAACAGTCAAGAGACCCAGTACTTC. This encodes CASSEANSQETQYF.

Worth noting for this clone: Different DNA sequences within this sample yield the same CDR3. The rearrangement links TRBV6-5 to TRBJ1-2; possible D gene TRBD1, 6 bases. The CDR3 runs 12 residues. With 2 bases removed from V and 8 bases from J, the gap between germline ends came to 9 bases. The germline CDR1 and CDR2 sequences are MNHEY and SVGAGI. CDR3 in amino acids: CASSYGGRGYTF. As DNA, the CDR3 is TGTGCCAGCAGTTACGGGGGGCGCGGCTACACCTTC.

This chain uses TRBV25-1 with TRBJ2-3; D is unclear. This CDR3 comprises 13 residues. Trimming shortened V by 5 bases and J by 1 base, and 7 bases separated the two germline ends. Germline values: CDR1 MGHDK, CDR2 SYGVNS. The CDR3 DNA follows: TGTGCCAGCAGTCCAAGAGGCACAGATACGCAGTATTTT. This translates into CASSPRGTDTQYF.

This sequence joins TRBV5-6 and TRBJ2-7; D is uncertain. V gave up 4 bases and J gave up 1 base, with 9 bases separating them. CDR3 size: 13 residues. Germline CDR1 and CDR2: SGHDT and YYEEEE. The CDR3 protein is CASSPRSSYEQYF. CDR3 DNA: TGTGCCAGCAGCCCCCGTTCGTCCTACGAGCAGTACTTC. Supplemented by reference TRBV5-6 and TRBJ2-7, the full variable domain reads DAGVTQSPTHLIKTRGQQVTLRCSPKSGHDTVSWYQQALGQGPQFIFQYYEEEERQRGNFPDRFSGHQFPNYSSELNVNALLLGDSALYLCASSPRSSYEQYFGPGTRLTVT.

Remarks on this clone: The same CDR3 also results from other DNA sequences found in this sample. The chain uses TRBV28 and TRBJ1-1, with no clear D. Germline assignment: CDR1 MDHEN and CDR2 SYDVKM. The CDR3 has 12 residues. Between the trimmed V and J ends, which lost 2 bases and 5 bases, there was a span of 6 bases. The CDR3 here is CASSLVGTEAFF. CDR3 DNA: TGTGCCAGCAGTTTAGTGGGAACTGAAGCTTTCTTT.

A remark on this clone: This specimen includes other DNA sequences encoding the same CDR3. V usage is TRBV6-5 and J usage is TRBJ2-7, with D maybe TRBD2 (6 bases). V was clipped by 2 bases and J by 3 bases, with 8 bases between them. Germline V gene data show CDR1 as MNHEY and CDR2 as SVGAGI. The CDR3 has 13 amino acids. The CDR3 DNA reads as TGTGCCAGCAGTTACGGAGGGAACTACGAGCAGTACTTC. Protein product: CASSYGGNYEQYF.

The rearrangement links TRBV7-3 to TRBJ2-7, with TRBD1 as a possible D gene (6 bases). CDR1 and CDR2 (germline): SGHTA, FQGTGA. V lost 5 bases to trimming and J lost 1 base, with 15 bases between them. The CDR3 totals 15 residues. The CDR3 spells CASSPTGDKSYEQYF. CDR3 DNA sequence: TGTGCCAGCAGCCCAACTGGGGACAAATCCTACGAGCAGTACTTC.

Remarks on this clone: The sample contains more than one DNA sequence encoding this CDR3. The chain has TRBV4-1 and TRBJ1-4; D ambiguous. The CDR3 spans 14 residues. Germline V gene lookup returns CDR1 MGHRA and CDR2 YSYEKL. Trimming left V 1 base short and J 4 bases short, with 7 bases between. The CDR3 DNA reads as TGCGCCAGCAGCCAAGGTCAGCTTAATGAAAAACTGTTTTTT. Translation gives CASSQGQLNEKLFF.

The V call is TRBV27, the J call TRBJ1-5, with TRBD1 identical over 9 bases. The germline CDR1 and CDR2 sequences are MNHEY and SMNVEV (reference sequence). The J segment lost 2 bases and the V segment lost 5 bases, leaving 7 bases of the junction unmatched. The CDR3 is 16 amino acids. This CDR3 reads CASSTQWDRGNQPQHF. The CDR3 coding sequence is TGTGCCAGCAGTACACAATGGGACAGGGGCAATCAGCCCCAGCATTTT.

In its sample, this clone was seen once. This sequence joins TRBV20-1 and TRBJ1-1, with D possibly matching TRBD1 (5 bases). Germline CDR1 reads DFQATT; CDR2 reads SNEGSKA (reference sequence). Trimming cost V 3 bases and J 10 bases, with 12 bases left between them. This CDR3 comprises 11 residues. CDR3 sequence: CSASGAPGAFF. The CDR3 DNA reads TGCAGTGCTAGCGGGGCTCCAGGAGCTTTCTTT.

This chain links TRBV30 with TRBJ1-1, with D perhaps TRBD1 (6 bases). Trimming took 1 base from V and 8 from J, leaving 14 bases between them. The CDR3 is 13 residues long. Germline CDR1 is GTSNPN and CDR2 is SVGIG (reference sequence). In DNA, the CDR3 is TGTGCCTGGAGTGGAGTAGGTGACAGGGAAGCTTTCTTT. It translates to CAWSGVGDREAFF.

The V call is TRBV27, the J call TRBJ2-1; no clear D gene. The germline V and J ends were trimmed by 5 bases and 5 bases, with 7 bases remaining between them. The CDR3 has 12 amino acids. Germline CDR1 and CDR2: MNHEY and SMNVEV (reference sequence). The CDR3 bases are TGTGCCAGCAGTCATCTAGACAATGAGCAGTTCTTC. It translates to CASSHLDNEQFF.

The V gene is TRBV7-9, the J gene TRBJ2-7; the D gene could be TRBD1 or TRBD2 (5 bases each). Germline loops: CDR1 SEHNR, CDR2 FQNEAQ (reference sequence). Trimming cost V 2 bases and J 8 bases, with 16 bases left between them. The CDR3 is 14 amino acids. Here the CDR3 reads CASSLNFGDLQQYF. CDR3 coding DNA: TGTGCCAGCAGCTTAAACTTCGGGGACCTCCAGCAGTACTTC.

This clone has just one count. J is TRBJ1-2 and V is TRBV18, with D unresolved. The CDR3 totals 13 residues. Per the germline V gene, CDR1 is KGHSH and CDR2 is LQKENI. The V gene lost 6 bases and the J gene lost 8 bases, with 16 bases spanning the gap. CDR3 nucleotides: TGTGCCAGCTCTCCAACGACCGATCTGGGCTACACCTTC. This translates into CASSPTTDLGYTF.

The chain is built from TRBV28 and TRBJ1-5, with D unresolved. The V gene's germline CDR1 is MDHEN and CDR2 SYDVKM. This CDR3 region has 16 residues. Trimming pared 2 bases from V and 0 bases from J, leaving 11 bases between. The CDR3 sequence: CASSLRWVNSNQPQHF. The CDR3, as DNA: TGTGCCAGCAGTTTACGGTGGGTCAATAGCAATCAGCCCCAGCATTTT.

The table lists this clone with a count of one. This chain connects TRBV5-4 to TRBJ2-7; D tentatively reads TRBD1 or TRBD2 (6 bases each). CDR1 is SGHNT and CDR2 is YYREEE in the germline V gene (reference sequence). Between the trimmed V and J ends, which lost 4 bases and 0 bases, there was a span of 23 bases. This CDR3 contains 18 residues. CDR3 sequence: CASSHAGGRTGFSYEQYF. The CDR3 DNA reads as TGTGCCAGCAGCCACGCCGGGGGCCGCACCGGATTCTCCTACGAGCAGTACTTC.

The rearrangement links TRBV28 to TRBJ2-2, with a weak D call TRBD1 (5 bases). CDR3 length: 15 amino acids. The V gene's germline CDR1 is MDHEN and CDR2 SYDVKM. Trimming shortened V by 4 bases and J by 6 bases, and 15 bases separated the two germline ends. CDR3 in DNA: TGTGCCAGCAGTTCTAGGGGCGTTGGGGCCGGGGAGCTGTTTTTT. Protein sequence: CASSSRGVGAGELFF.

The genes are TRBV6-4 and TRBJ2-3; 11 positions match TRBD1. The CDR3 covers 14 residues. J lost 4 bases, V lost 3 bases, and 0 bases had no gene match. CDR1 is MRHNA, CDR2 SNTAGT, per germline. The CDR3 spells CASSEGQGADTQYF. The CDR3 nucleotides read TGTGCCAGCAGTGAGGGACAGGGGGCAGATACGCAGTATTTT.

This clone was picked up one time. The chain employs TRBV7-4 and TRBJ2-1; TRBD1 or TRBD2 may be the D gene (6 bases each). The V end lost 6 bases, the J end lost 1 base, and 13 bases lay between the germline ends. Germline V lookup: CDR1 SGHVT, CDR2 SQSDAQ. The CDR3 is 15 residues long. CDR3 sequence (DNA): TGTGCCAGCAGTCGCGGGACATCATCCTACAATGAGCAGTTCTTC. Translating it yields CASSRGTSSYNEQFF.

This clone has only one observation. Other DNA sequences in the sample encode the same CDR3. V usage is TRBV5-1 and J usage is TRBJ1-1; 10 bases are shared with TRBD1. This CDR3 has 14 amino acids. V was clipped by 2 bases and J by 5 bases; unmatched bases: 3. CDR1 is SGHRS, CDR2 YFSETQ, per germline. DNA for the CDR3: TGCGCCAGCAGCTTCGGACAGGGGGGGACTGAAGCTTTCTTT. Residues: CASSFGQGGTEAFF. Supplemented by reference TRBV5-1 and TRBJ1-1, the full variable domain reads KAGVTQTPRYLIKTRGQQVTLSCSPISGHRSVSWYQQTPGQGLQFLFEYFSETQRNKGNFPGRFSGRQFSNSRSEMNVSTLELGDSALYLCASSFGQGGTEAFFGQGTRLTVV.

This sequence joins TRBV29-1 and TRBJ2-7; 8 bases align to TRBD1. Germline values: CDR1 SQVTM, CDR2 ANQGSEA. The V gene end was trimmed by 6 bases and the J gene end by 7 bases; junction bases not matched to a gene: 11. This CDR3 is 13 amino acids long. In DNA, the CDR3 is TGCAGCGTCGTTGACAGGGGCACGATGGAGCAGTACTTC. This translates into CSVVDRGTMEQYF.

The rearrangement links TRBV6-5 to TRBJ1-2; no reliable D call. Trimming left V 6 bases short and J 8 bases short, with 16 bases between. In germline, CDR1 is MNHEY, CDR2 SVGAGI. CDR3 size: 13 residues. The CDR3 loop reads CASRPPALGGYTF. For the CDR3, the DNA is TGTGCCAGCAGACCCCCCGCCCTCGGGGGCTACACCTTC.

This chain uses TRBV5-1 with TRBJ2-3, with 7 bases fitting TRBD1. This CDR3 contains 16 residues. J was trimmed by 2 bases and V by 5 bases; bases with no gene match: 11. Germline V gene sequence: CDR1 SGHRS, CDR2 YFSETQ. As DNA, the CDR3 is TGCGCCAGCAGGCCGGGACAGCCTAAGGTCACAGATACGCAGTATTTT. Protein: CASRPGQPKVTDTQYF. Variable domain in full (rest from reference TRBV5-1 and TRBJ2-3): KAGVTQTPRYLIKTRGQQVTLSCSPISGHRSVSWYQQTPGQGLQFLFEYFSETQRNKGNFPGRFSGRQFSNSRSEMNVSTLELGDSALYLCASRPGQPKVTDTQYFGPGTRLTVL.

V and J are TRBV30 and TRBJ2-5, with 10 bases lining up with TRBD1. Germline V lookup: CDR1 GTSNPN, CDR2 SVGIG (reference sequence). This CDR3 has 14 residues. The junction had 2 bases not matched to a gene; V was cut back by 1 base and J by 3 bases. The chain's CDR3 is CAWSEGQGKETQYF. The CDR3 DNA reads TGTGCCTGGAGTGAGGGACAGGGGAAAGAGACCCAGTACTTC. The full variable domain, rest sourced from reference TRBV30 and TRBJ2-5, is SQTIHQWPATLVQPVGSPLSLECTVEGTSNPNLYWYRQAAGRGLQLLFYSVGIGQISSEVPQNLSASRPQDRQFILSSKKLLLSDSGFYLCAWSEGQGKETQYFGPGTRLLVL.

This clone was observed a single time. This chain uses TRBV18 with TRBJ1-5; 7 bases map to TRBD1. CDR1 KGHSH and CDR2 LQKENI come from the germline V gene. There are 15 residues in the CDR3. The J segment lost 4 bases and the V segment lost 1 base, leaving 4 bases of the junction unmatched. DNA of the CDR3: TGTGCCAGCTCACCACAGACAGGGACGAATCAGCCCCAGCATTTT. Protein: CASSPQTGTNQPQHF.

This chain joins TRBV5-1 and TRBJ1-2, with 8 bases lining up with TRBD1. The V and J ends lost 2 bases and 5 bases, in that order; junction bases with no gene match: 8. Germline V gives CDR1 SGHRS, CDR2 YFSETQ. The CDR3 has 15 residues. This chain's CDR3 is CASSLGTGSPYGYTF. The CDR3 DNA is TGCGCCAGCAGCTTAGGGACAGGATCACCTTATGGCTACACCTTC. Variable domain in full (rest from reference TRBV5-1 and TRBJ1-2): KAGVTQTPRYLIKTRGQQVTLSCSPISGHRSVSWYQQTPGQGLQFLFEYFSETQRNKGNFPGRFSGRQFSNSRSEMNVSTLELGDSALYLCASSLGTGSPYGYTFGSGTRLTVV.

The rearrangement joins TRBV5-6 to TRBJ2-2; TRBD2 aligns across 8 bases. With V trimmed by 5 bases and J by 5 bases, 5 bases remained unmatched. The CDR3 has 14 amino acids. CDR1 is SGHDT, CDR2 YYEEEE, per germline. The CDR3 reads CASRKAGVTGELFF. The CDR3 DNA reads as TGTGCCAGCAGAAAAGCGGGAGTTACCGGGGAGCTGTTTTTT.